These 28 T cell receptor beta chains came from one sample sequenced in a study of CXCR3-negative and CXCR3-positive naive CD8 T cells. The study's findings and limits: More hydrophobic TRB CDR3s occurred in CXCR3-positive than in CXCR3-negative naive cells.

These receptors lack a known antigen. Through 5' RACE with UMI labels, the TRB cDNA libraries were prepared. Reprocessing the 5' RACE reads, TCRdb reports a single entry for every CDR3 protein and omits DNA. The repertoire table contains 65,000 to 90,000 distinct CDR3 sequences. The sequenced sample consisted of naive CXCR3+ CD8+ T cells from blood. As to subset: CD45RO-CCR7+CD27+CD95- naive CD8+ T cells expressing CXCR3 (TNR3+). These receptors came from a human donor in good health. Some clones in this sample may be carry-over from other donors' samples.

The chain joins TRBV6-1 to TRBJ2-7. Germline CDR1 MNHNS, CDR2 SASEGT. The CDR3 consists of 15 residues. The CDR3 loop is CASSEADIYSYEQYF.

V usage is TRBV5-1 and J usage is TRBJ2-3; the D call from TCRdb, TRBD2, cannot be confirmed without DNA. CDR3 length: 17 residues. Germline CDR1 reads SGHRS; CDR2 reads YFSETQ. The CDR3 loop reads CASSLFSSGRNTDTQYF.

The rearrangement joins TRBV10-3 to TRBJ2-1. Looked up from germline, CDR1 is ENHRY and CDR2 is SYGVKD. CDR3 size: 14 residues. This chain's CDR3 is CAIADPKSYNEQFF.

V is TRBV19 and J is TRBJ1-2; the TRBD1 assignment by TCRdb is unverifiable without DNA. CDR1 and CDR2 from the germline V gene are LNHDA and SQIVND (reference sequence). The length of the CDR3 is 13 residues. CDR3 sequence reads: CASSIGDRDGYTF.

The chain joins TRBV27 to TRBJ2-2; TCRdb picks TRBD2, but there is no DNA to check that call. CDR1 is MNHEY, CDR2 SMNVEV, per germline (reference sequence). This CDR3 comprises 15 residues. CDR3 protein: CASSPRDLSFGELFF.

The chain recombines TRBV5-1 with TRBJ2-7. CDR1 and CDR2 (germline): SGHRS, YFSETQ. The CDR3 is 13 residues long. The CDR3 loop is CASSLEQTYEQYF.

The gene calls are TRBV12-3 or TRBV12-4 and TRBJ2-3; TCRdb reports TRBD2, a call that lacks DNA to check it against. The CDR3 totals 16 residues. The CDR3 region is CASSAPGLAVTDTQYF.

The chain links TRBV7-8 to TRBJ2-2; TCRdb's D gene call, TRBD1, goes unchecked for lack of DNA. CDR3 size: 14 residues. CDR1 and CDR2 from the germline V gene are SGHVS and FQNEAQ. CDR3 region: CASRHPGLTGELFF.

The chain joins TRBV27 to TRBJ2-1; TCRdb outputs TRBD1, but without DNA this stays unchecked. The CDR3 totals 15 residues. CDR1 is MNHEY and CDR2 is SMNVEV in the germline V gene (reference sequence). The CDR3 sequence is CASNSLTDRGNEQFF.

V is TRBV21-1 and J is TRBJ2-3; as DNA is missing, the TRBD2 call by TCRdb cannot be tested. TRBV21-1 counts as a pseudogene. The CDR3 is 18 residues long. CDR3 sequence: CASSKALGLSPSTDTQYF.

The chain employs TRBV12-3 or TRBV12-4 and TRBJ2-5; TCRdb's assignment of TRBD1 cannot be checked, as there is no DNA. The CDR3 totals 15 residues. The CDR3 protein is CASSRPGQGFGTQYF.

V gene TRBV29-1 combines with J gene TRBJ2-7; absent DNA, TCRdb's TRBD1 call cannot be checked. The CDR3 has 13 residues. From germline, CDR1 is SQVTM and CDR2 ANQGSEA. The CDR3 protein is CSVYDGGSDEQYF.

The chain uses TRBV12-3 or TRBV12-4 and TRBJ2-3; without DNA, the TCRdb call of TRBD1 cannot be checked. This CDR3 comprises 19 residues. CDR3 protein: CASSTKHRDRGWRADTQYF.

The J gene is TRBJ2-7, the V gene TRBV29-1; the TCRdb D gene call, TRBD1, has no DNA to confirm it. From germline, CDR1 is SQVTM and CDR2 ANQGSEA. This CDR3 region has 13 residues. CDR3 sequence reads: CSVERDSPYEQYF.

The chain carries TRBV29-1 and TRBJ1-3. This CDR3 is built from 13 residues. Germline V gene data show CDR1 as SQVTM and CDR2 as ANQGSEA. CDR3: CSVDGGPGNTIYF.

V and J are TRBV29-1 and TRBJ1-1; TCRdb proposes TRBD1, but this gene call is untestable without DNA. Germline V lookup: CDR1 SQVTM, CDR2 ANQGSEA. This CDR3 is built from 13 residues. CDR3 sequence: CSVEEGGQGAALF. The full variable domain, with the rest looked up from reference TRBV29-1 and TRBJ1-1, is SAVISQKPSRDICQRGTSLTIQCQVDSQVTMMFWYRQQPGQSLTLIATANQGSEATYESGFVIDKFPISRPNLTFSTLTVSNMSPEDSSIYLCSVEEGGQGAALFGQGTRLTVV.

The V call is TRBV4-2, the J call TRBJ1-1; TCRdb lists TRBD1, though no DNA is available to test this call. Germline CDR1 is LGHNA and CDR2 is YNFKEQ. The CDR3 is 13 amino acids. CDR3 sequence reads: CASSPTGVGEAFF.

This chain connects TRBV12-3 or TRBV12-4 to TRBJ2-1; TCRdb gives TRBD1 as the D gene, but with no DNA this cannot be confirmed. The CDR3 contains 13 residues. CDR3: CASSQGAGNEQFF.

CDR3: CASSQTRQGHYNEQFF. V is TRBV14 and J is TRBJ2-1; as DNA is missing, the TRBD1 call by TCRdb cannot be tested. The length of the CDR3 is 16 residues. From germline, CDR1 is SGHDN and CDR2 FVKESK.

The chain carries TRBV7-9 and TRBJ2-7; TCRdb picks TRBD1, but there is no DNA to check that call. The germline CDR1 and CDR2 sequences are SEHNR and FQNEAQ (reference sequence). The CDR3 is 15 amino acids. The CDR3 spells CASSHRDRGSYEQYF.

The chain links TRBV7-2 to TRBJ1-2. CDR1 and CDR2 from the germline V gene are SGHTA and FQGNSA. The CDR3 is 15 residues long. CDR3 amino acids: CASSLAEHLLYGYTF.

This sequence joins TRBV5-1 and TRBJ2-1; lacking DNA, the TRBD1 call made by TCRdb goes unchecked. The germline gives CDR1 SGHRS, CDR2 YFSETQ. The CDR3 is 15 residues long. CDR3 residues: CASSLEGGVRAEQFF.

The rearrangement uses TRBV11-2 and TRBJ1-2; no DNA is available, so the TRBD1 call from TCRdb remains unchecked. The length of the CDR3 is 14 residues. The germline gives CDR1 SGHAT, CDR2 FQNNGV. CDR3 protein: CASSLDKGASGYTF.

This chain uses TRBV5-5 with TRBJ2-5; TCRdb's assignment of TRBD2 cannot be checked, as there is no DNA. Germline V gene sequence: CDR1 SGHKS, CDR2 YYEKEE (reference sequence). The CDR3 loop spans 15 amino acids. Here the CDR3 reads CASAGGAGDEETQYF.

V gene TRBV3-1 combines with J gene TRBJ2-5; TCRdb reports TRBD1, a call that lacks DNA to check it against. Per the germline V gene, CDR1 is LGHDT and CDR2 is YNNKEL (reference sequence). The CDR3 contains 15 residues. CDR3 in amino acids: CASSPPGAGAKTQYF.

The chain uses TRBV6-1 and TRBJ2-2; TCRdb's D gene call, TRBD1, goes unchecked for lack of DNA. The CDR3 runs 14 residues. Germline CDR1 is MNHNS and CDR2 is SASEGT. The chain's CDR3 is CASSETVGWGELFF.

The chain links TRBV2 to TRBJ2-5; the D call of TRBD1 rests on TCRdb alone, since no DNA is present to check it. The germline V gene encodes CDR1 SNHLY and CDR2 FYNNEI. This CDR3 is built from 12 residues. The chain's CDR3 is CASTGVKETQYF.

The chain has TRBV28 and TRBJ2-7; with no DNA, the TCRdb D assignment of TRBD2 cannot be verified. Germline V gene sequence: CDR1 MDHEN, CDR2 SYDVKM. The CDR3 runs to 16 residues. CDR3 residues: CASSSPAGGLLYEQYF. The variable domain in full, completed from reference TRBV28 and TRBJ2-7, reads DVKVTQSSRYLVKRTGEKVFLECVQDMDHENMFWYRQDPGLGLRLIYFSYDVKMKEKGDIPEGYSVSREKKERFSLILESASTNQTSMYLCASSSPAGGLLYEQYFGPGTRLTVT.